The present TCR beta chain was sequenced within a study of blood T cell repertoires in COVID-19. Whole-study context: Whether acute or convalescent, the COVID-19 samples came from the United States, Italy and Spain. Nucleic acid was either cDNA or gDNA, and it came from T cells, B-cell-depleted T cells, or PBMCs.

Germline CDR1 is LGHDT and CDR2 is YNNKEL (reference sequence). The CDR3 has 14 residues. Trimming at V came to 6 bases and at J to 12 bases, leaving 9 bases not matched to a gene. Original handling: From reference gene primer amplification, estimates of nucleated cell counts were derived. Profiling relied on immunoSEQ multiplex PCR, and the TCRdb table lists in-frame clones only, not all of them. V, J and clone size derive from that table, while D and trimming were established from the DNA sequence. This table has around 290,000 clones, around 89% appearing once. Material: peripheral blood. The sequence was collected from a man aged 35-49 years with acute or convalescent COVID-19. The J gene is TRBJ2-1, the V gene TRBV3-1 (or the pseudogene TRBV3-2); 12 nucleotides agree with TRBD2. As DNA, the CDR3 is TGTGCCAGCAGTCGGACTAGCGGGGCAACGGGGCAGTTCTTC. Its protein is CASSRTSGATGQFF.